What follows are 30 T cell receptor beta chains derived from one specimen sequenced in a study of cytomegalovirus exposure and HLA in healthy donors. Primers included in the PCR were 60 Vbeta and 13 Jbeta primers. Sequencing was performed with immunoSEQ multiplex PCR; in TCRdb, only in-frame clones are kept and a portion is missing. The data show about 140,000 clones, 78% seen once. Sequenced material: PBMCs. Every receptor here comes from a female donor in good health and CMV-seronegative.

In its sample, this clone was seen once. The gene calls are TRBV2 and TRBJ1-5; tentative D call: TRBD1 (6 bases). Germline V CDR1 and CDR2: SNHLY, FYNNEI. V lost 4 bases to trimming and J lost 3 bases, with 7 bases between them. CDR3 size: 13 residues. CDR3 DNA sequence: TGTGCCAGCAGTGGGGACAACAATCAGCCCCAGCATTTT. Translation gives CASSGDNNQPQHF.

This chain connects TRBV5-1 to TRBJ1-2; D ambiguous. The V end was cut by 6 bases, the J end by 4 bases, with 13 bases between. This CDR3 contains 13 residues. The germline V gene has CDR1 SGHRS and CDR2 YFSETQ. The CDR3 sequence: CASKSTASYGYTF. The CDR3 DNA is TGCGCCAGCAAGTCTACAGCTTCCTATGGCTACACCTTC.

The CDR3 region is CASSRSRGYYGYTF. The CDR3, as DNA: TGCGCCAGCAGCCGGAGCAGGGGATACTATGGCTACACCTTC. The chain combines TRBV4-3 with TRBJ1-2, with a possible D match to TRBD1 (6 bases). Trimming shortened V by 4 bases and J by 3 bases, and 12 bases separated the two germline ends. The CDR3 sequence is 14 residues long. Germline values: CDR1 LGHNA, CDR2 YSLEER.

This chain joins TRBV2 and TRBJ1-1, with TRBD1 matching over 10 bases. In germline, CDR1 is SNHLY, CDR2 FYNNEI. The V gene end was trimmed by 8 bases and the J gene end by 4 bases; junction bases not matched to a gene: 10. This CDR3 has 15 residues. The CDR3 is CASPGQGDRGTEAFF. In DNA form, the CDR3 reads TGTGCCAGCCCCGGACAGGGGGATAGGGGCACTGAAGCTTTCTTT.

The rearrangement links TRBV28 to TRBJ2-7; 9 nucleotides agree with TRBD2. The V gene end was trimmed by 3 bases and the J gene end by 4 bases; junction bases not matched to a gene: 10. Germline V gene lookup returns CDR1 MDHEN and CDR2 SYDVKM. The CDR3 consists of 16 residues. The CDR3 region has the DNA TGTGCCAGCAGTTTTAGCGGGAGACCGGTAGTTTACGAGCAGTACTTC. As protein: CASSFSGRPVVYEQYF.

The chain carries TRBV15 and TRBJ1-4; a weak D match, TRBD1 (6 bases). The CDR3 sequence is 16 residues long. The V gene lost 1 base and the J gene lost 6 bases, with 15 bases spanning the gap. The germline V gene has CDR1 LNHNV and CDR2 YYDKDF (reference sequence). CDR3 amino acids: CATSRGRDPGDEKLFF. The DNA of the CDR3 is TGTGCCACCAGCAGAGGCCGGGACCCAGGGGATGAAAAACTGTTTTTT.

In its sample, this clone was seen a few times. The chain couples TRBV18 to TRBJ1-2; no clear D. The CDR3 runs to 15 residues. Germline CDR1 is KGHSH and CDR2 is LQKENI. V was trimmed by 1 base and J by 3 bases, leaving 12 bases between them. CDR3 residues: CASSPLLGDHYGYTF. The CDR3 coding sequence is TGTGCCAGCTCACCACTTCTCGGGGATCACTATGGCTACACCTTC.

The chain carries TRBV5-1 and TRBJ2-1, with D unresolved. V lost 0 bases to trimming and J lost 5 bases, with 9 bases between them. There are 14 residues in the CDR3. Germline V gene sequence: CDR1 SGHRS, CDR2 YFSETQ. CDR3 sequence (DNA): TGCGCCAGCAGCTTGGGTGGGCAGAACAATGAGCAGTTCTTC. Its protein product is CASSLGGQNNEQFF. Looking up the rest from reference TRBV5-1 and TRBJ2-1 gives the full variable domain: KAGVTQTPRYLIKTRGQQVTLSCSPISGHRSVSWYQQTPGQGLQFLFEYFSETQRNKGNFPGRFSGRQFSNSRSEMNVSTLELGDSALYLCASSLGGQNNEQFFGPGTRLTVL.

The V gene is TRBV9, the J gene TRBJ1-2; 12 positions agree with TRBD1. Germline values: CDR1 SGDLS, CDR2 YYNGEE. This CDR3 comprises 14 residues. V shed 7 bases, J shed 6 bases, and the junction held 7 bases outside the gene matches. Here the CDR3 DNA reads TGTGCCAGCGGTGCGGGACAGGGGGCGAATGGCTACACCTTC. Its translation: CASGAGQGANGYTF.

The chain has TRBV27 and TRBJ2-2; 9 bases align to TRBD2. J lost 6 bases, V lost 2 bases, and 1 base had no gene match. CDR1 and CDR2 from the germline V gene are MNHEY and SMNVEV (reference sequence). The CDR3 contains 14 residues. In DNA, the CDR3 is TGTGCCAGCAGTTTAGGACTAGCGTCCGGGGAGCTGTTTTTT. It translates to CASSLGLASGELFF.

The table lists this clone with a count of one. The chain couples TRBV7-2 to TRBJ2-7; D unresolved. The germline V and J ends were trimmed by 8 bases and 4 bases, with 18 bases remaining between them. The V gene's germline CDR1 is SGHTA and CDR2 FQGNSA. The CDR3 covers 14 residues. The CDR3 DNA reads TGTGCCAGCCAAAAACCCCCAACAGAATACGAGCAGTACTTC. It translates to CASQKPPTEYEQYF. Drawing the rest from reference TRBV7-2 and TRBJ2-7, the complete variable domain is GAGVSQSPSNKVTEKGKDVELRCDPISGHTALYWYRQSLGQGLEFLIYFQGNSAPDKSGLPSDRFSAERTGGSVSTLTIQRTQQEDSAVYLCASQKPPTEYEQYFGPGTRLTVT.

The rearrangement uses TRBV19 and TRBJ1-2; 7 bases match TRBD1. CDR3 length: 13 amino acids. CDR1 and CDR2 (germline): LNHDA, SQIVND (reference sequence). Trimming removed 5 bases from V and 4 bases from J; junction bases left unmatched: 4. The CDR3 nucleotides read TGTGCCAGTAGTTCCCCAGGGGGCTATGGCTACACCTTC. This encodes CASSSPGGYGYTF.

This chain joins TRBV19 and TRBJ2-3; 9 nucleotides align to TRBD1. With V trimmed by 6 bases and J by 5 bases, 3 bases remained unmatched. The CDR3 loop spans 13 amino acids. Germline CDR1 reads LNHDA; CDR2 reads SQIVND (reference sequence). CDR3 nucleotides: TGTGCCAGTAGAACGACAGGGGGAGATACGCAGTATTTT. Translating it yields CASRTTGGDTQYF.

J is TRBJ1-1 and V is TRBV6-5; no clear D. There are 13 residues in the CDR3. With 9 bases removed from V and 0 bases from J, the gap between germline ends came to 11 bases. Germline CDR1 is MNHEY and CDR2 is SVGAGI. CDR3 region: CASRERMNTEAFF. In nucleotides, the CDR3 is TGTGCCAGTCGTGAGAGAATGAACACTGAAGCTTTCTTT.

The rearrangement joins TRBV15 to TRBJ2-5; D perhaps matches TRBD2 (7 bases). The germline gives CDR1 LNHNV, CDR2 YYDKDF (reference sequence). The CDR3 contains 15 residues. Trimming removed 1 base from V and 5 bases from J, with 14 bases in between. Written as DNA, the CDR3 is TGTGCCACCAGCAGAGCGGGGGGCCGGGTGGAGACCCAGTACTTC. Translating gives CATSRAGGRVETQYF.

This chain connects TRBV7-8 to TRBJ1-6, with D unclear. With 1 base removed from V and 5 bases from J, the gap between germline ends came to 15 bases. CDR1 and CDR2 from the germline V gene are SGHVS and FQNEAQ. The CDR3 runs 17 residues. The DNA of the CDR3 is TGTGCCAGCAGCTTAGGGTTTGAGGCCACTAATAATTCACCCCTCCACTTT. Translating gives CASSLGFEATNNSPLHF.

A few counts support this clone. V and J are TRBV2 and TRBJ1-1; 8 positions agree with TRBD1. Germline CDR1 is SNHLY and CDR2 is FYNNEI. J lost 1 base, V lost 6 bases, and 7 bases had no gene match. The CDR3 runs to 15 residues. DNA for the CDR3: TGTGCCAGCAGCGTTCAGGGGGCCGGGAACACTGAAGCTTTCTTT. It yields the protein CASSVQGAGNTEAFF.

J is TRBJ2-3 and V is TRBV2, with unresolved D. The germline V gene encodes CDR1 SNHLY and CDR2 FYNNEI. This CDR3 is 14 amino acids long. Trimming pared 8 bases from V and 1 base from J, leaving 13 bases between. CDR3 amino acids: CASCVFPGTDTQYF. In nucleotides, the CDR3 is TGTGCCAGCTGTGTTTTCCCTGGCACAGATACGCAGTATTTT.

V usage is TRBV9 and J usage is TRBJ2-2; TRBD2 matches 9 bases. The germline V gene has CDR1 SGDLS and CDR2 YYNGEE. CDR3 length: 17 amino acids. Trimming took 5 bases from V and 0 from J; bases not matched to a gene: 8. CDR3 in amino acids: CASRLRLADTNTGELFF. The CDR3 nucleotides read TGTGCCAGCAGACTGAGACTAGCGGATACGAACACCGGGGAGCTGTTTTTT.

This clone appeared a few times. The V and J genes are TRBV5-4 and TRBJ1-2, with TRBD1 identical over 7 bases. In germline, CDR1 is SGHNT, CDR2 YYREEE (reference sequence). V dropped 4 bases and J dropped 3; count of bases not matched to a gene: 6. This CDR3 has 14 amino acids. The CDR3 DNA reads TGTGCCAGCAGCATAACAGGGGCGGACTATGGCTACACCTTC. It translates to CASSITGADYGYTF.

To note about this clone: At one end, the junction sequence differs from germline, possibly due to a read error. The J gene is TRBJ1-2, the V gene TRBV19; perhaps TRBD1 as D (6 bases). This CDR3 comprises 14 residues. CDR1 is LNHDA and CDR2 is SQIVND in the germline V gene (reference sequence). CDR3 in DNA: TGTGCCAGTACCAAGACAGGAGAGCTCTATGGCTACCCCTTC. Translating it yields CASTKTGELYGYPF. The full variable domain, rest sourced from reference TRBV19 and TRBJ1-2, is DGGITQSPKYLFRKEGQNVTLSCEQNLNHDAMYWYRQDPGQGLRLIYYSQIVNDFQKGDIAEGYSVSREKKESFPLTVTSAQKNPTAFYLCASTKTGELYGYPFGSGTRLTVV.

This sequence joins TRBV29-1 and TRBJ1-4, with D possibly TRBD1 on 5 matching bases. Trimming removed 5 bases at V and 0 bases at J, with 7 bases between. Germline CDR1 and CDR2: SQVTM and ANQGSEA. There are 13 residues in the CDR3. Here the CDR3 DNA reads TGCAGCGTTAGGGGAACAACTAATGAAAAACTGTTTTTT. This translates into CSVRGTTNEKLFF. Supplemented by reference TRBV29-1 and TRBJ1-4, the full variable domain reads SAVISQKPSRDICQRGTSLTIQCQVDSQVTMMFWYRQQPGQSLTLIATANQGSEATYESGFVIDKFPISRPNLTFSTLTVSNMSPEDSSIYLCSVRGTTNEKLFFGSGTQLSVL.

The chain couples TRBV2 to TRBJ2-5; D remains ambiguous. The J call is in doubt because the DNA end fits TRBJ2-7 better. Germline loops: CDR1 SNHLY, CDR2 FYNNEI. This CDR3 spans 14 amino acids. In nucleotides, the CDR3 is TGTGCCAGCAGTGCCCTCACCCCCCCGAACGAGCAGTACTTC. Residues: CASSALTPPNEQYF.

The chain combines TRBV5-1 with TRBJ2-3, with 7 positions matching TRBD1. The germline V gene encodes CDR1 SGHRS and CDR2 YFSETQ. Germline trimming cut 0 bases from V and 4 bases from J; bases unmatched to any gene: 11. The CDR3 has 17 residues. The CDR3: CASSLASSGGPSDTQYF. The CDR3 nucleotides read TGCGCCAGCAGCTTGGCCTCCTCAGGGGGTCCCTCAGATACGCAGTATTTT.

The CDR3 reads CASSVDGGRASAQYF. CDR3 bases: TGTGCCAGCAGCGTAGATGGCGGGAGGGCCAGTGCGCAGTACTTC. The chain links TRBV9 to TRBJ2-7, with TRBD2 matching 9 bases. The CDR3 is 15 amino acids. After removal of 0 bases from V and 9 bases from J, the junction contained 10 bases not matched to a gene. CDR1 SGDLS and CDR2 YYNGEE come from the germline V gene.

The rearrangement links TRBV2 to TRBJ2-1; 14 nucleotides align to TRBD2. The CDR3 is 15 amino acids. V was pared by 6 bases and J by 8 bases, with 6 bases of the junction left unmatched. The germline gives CDR1 SNHLY, CDR2 FYNNEI. The CDR3 spells CASRGGTSGRYEQFF. CDR3 DNA: TGTGCCAGCAGGGGAGGGACTAGCGGGAGATATGAGCAGTTCTTC.

Here the CDR3 reads CASSLKTSGGSHKQFF. CDR3 nucleotides: TGTGCCAGCAGTTTAAAAACTAGCGGGGGGAGCCATAAGCAGTTCTTC. V and J are TRBV27 and TRBJ2-1, with 12 bases lining up with TRBD2. The V segment lost 2 bases and the J segment 11 bases; nucleotides outside the gene matches: 10. CDR1 is MNHEY, CDR2 SMNVEV, per germline (reference sequence). The CDR3 is 16 amino acids.

V gene TRBV7-6 combines with J gene TRBJ2-1, with 9 nucleotides matching TRBD2. Germline CDR1 SGHVS, CDR2 FNYEAQ. The CDR3 spans 17 residues. The J segment lost 0 bases and the V segment lost 2 bases, leaving 5 bases of the junction unmatched. The CDR3 loop is CASSLYGGGASYNEQFF. CDR3 bases: TGTGCCAGCAGCTTATATGGCGGGGGGGCCTCCTACAATGAGCAGTTCTTC.

This clone has only one observation. The J gene is TRBJ2-1, the V gene TRBV7-9; TRBD2 aligns across 8 bases. CDR1 SEHNR and CDR2 FQNEAQ come from the germline V gene (reference sequence). The CDR3 sequence is 12 residues long. Trimming removed 3 bases from V and 16 bases from J; junction bases left unmatched: 8. The CDR3 spells CASSFGTSEDFF. The CDR3 DNA reads TGTGCCAGCAGCTTTGGGACTAGTGAGGACTTCTTC.

This clone is a singleton in its sample. V and J are TRBV7-8 and TRBJ2-5; D is unresolved. The germline V gene encodes CDR1 SGHVS and CDR2 FQNEAQ. This CDR3 comprises 13 residues. V shed 1 base and J shed 3 bases, with 6 bases lying between them. The CDR3 reads CASSLGVKETQYF. CDR3 nucleotides: TGTGCCAGCAGCTTAGGAGTGAAAGAGACCCAGTACTTC.